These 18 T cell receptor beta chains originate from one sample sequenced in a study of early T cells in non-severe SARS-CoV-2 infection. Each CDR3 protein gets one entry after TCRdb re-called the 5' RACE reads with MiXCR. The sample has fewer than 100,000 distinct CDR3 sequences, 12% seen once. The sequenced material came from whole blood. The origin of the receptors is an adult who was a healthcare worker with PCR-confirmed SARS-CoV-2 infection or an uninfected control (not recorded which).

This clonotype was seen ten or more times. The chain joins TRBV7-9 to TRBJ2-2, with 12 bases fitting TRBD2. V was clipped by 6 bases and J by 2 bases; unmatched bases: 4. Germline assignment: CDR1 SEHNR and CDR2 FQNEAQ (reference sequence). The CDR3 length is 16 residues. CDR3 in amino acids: CASSLGLAGNTGELFF. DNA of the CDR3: TGTGCCAGCAGTCTCGGACTAGCGGGAAACACCGGGGAGCTGTTTTTT.

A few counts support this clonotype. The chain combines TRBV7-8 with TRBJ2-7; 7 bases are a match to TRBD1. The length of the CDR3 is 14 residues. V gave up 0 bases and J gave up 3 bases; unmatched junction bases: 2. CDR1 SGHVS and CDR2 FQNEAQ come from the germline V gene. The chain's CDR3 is CASSLAGGVYEQYF. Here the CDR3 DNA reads TGTGCCAGCAGCTTAGCAGGGGGCGTCTACGAGCAGTACTTC.

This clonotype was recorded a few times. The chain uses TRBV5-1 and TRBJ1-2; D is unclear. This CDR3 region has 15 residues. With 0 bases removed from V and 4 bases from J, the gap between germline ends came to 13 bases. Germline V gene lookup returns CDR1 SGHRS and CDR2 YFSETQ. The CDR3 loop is CASSLDTPIRYGYTF. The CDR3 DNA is TGCGCCAGCAGCTTGGACACCCCCATTCGCTATGGCTACACCTTC.

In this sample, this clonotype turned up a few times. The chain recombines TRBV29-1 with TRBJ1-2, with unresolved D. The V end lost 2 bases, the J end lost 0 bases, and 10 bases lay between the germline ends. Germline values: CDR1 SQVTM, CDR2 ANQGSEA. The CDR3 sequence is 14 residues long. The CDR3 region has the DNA TGCAGCGTTGAAAGCCGGGGAACTAACTATGGCTACACCTTC. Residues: CSVESRGTNYGYTF.

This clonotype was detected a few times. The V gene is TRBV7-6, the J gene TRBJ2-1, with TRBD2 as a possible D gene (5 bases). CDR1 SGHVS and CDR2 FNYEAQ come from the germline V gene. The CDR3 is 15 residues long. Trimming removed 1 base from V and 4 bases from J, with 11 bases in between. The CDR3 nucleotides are TGTGCCAGCAGCTTAGTGTCGGGGAAGTACAATGAGCAGTTCTTC. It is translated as CASSLVSGKYNEQFF.

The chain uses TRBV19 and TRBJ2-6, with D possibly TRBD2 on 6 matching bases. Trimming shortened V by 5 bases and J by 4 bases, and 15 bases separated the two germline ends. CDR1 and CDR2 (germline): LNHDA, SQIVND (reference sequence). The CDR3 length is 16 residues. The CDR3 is CASSLGLAKGANVLTF. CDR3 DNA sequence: TGTGCCAGTAGTCTGGGACTCGCGAAGGGGGCCAACGTCCTGACTTTC.

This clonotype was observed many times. The CDR3 DNA sequence: TGTGCCAGCAGGCTAGCGGGCGGCACAGATACGCAGTATTTT. It specifies CASRLAGGTDTQYF. This rearrangement joins TRBV28 to TRBJ2-3, with TRBD2 matching 8 bases. V shed 6 bases, J shed 1 base, and the junction held 3 bases outside the gene matches. The CDR3 extends over 14 amino acids. Germline assignment: CDR1 MDHEN and CDR2 SYDVKM.

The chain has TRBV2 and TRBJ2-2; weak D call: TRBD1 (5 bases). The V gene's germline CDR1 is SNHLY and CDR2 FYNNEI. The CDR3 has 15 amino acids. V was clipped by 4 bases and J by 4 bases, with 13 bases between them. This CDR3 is CASSVMARATGELFF. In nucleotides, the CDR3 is TGTGCCAGCAGTGTTATGGCCAGGGCCACCGGGGAGCTGTTTTTT.

The CDR3 protein is CASLQLPNEKLFF. The CDR3 nucleotides read TGTGCCAGTCTGCAGCTTCCTAATGAAAAACTGTTTTTT. This rearrangement joins TRBV12-3 or TRBV12-4 to TRBJ1-4; unclear D gene. V shed 9 bases and J shed 3 bases, with 11 bases lying between them. This CDR3 comprises 13 residues.

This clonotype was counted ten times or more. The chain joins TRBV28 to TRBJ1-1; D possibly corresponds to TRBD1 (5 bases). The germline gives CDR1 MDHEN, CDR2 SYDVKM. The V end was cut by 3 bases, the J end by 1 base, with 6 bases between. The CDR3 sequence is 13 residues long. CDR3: CASSLRGNTEAFF. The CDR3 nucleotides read TGTGCCAGCAGTTTGAGGGGGAACACTGAAGCTTTCTTT.

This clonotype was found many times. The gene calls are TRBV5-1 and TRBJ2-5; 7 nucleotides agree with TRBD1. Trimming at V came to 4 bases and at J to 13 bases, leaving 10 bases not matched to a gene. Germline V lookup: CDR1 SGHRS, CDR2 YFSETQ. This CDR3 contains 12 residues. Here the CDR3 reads CASSLRDSLWYF. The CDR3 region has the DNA TGCGCCAGCAGCCTCCGGGACAGCCTTTGGTACTTC.

The CDR3: CASSLQDRGNQPQHF. The CDR3 DNA reads TGTGCCAGCAGCCTCCAAGACAGGGGAAATCAGCCCCAGCATTTT. The chain has TRBV4-2 and TRBJ1-5, with 8 bases fitting TRBD1. V was clipped by 4 bases and J by 4 bases; unmatched bases: 6. The CDR3 is 15 amino acids. Germline V gives CDR1 LGHNA, CDR2 YNFKEQ.

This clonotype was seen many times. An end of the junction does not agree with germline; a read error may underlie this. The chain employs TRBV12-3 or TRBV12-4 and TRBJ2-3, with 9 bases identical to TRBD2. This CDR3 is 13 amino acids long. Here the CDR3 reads CASSLAGADTQYF. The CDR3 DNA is TGTGCCAGCAGCTTAGCGGGAGCAGATACGCAGTATTTT.

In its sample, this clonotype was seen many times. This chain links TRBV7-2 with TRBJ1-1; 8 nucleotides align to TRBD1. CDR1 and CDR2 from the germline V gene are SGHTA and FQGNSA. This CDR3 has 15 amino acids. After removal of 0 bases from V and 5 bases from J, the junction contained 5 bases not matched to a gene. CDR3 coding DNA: TGTGCCAGCAGCTTAGCTCGGACAGGGTGGACTGAAGCTTTCTTT. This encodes CASSLARTGWTEAFF.

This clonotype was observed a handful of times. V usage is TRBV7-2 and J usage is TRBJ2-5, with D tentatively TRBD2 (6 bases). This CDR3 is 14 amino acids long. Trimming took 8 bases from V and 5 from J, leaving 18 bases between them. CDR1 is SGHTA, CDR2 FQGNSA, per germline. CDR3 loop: CASSRARGVETQYF. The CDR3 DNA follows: TGTGCCAGCTCACGGGCGCGGGGAGTGGAGACCCAGTACTTC.

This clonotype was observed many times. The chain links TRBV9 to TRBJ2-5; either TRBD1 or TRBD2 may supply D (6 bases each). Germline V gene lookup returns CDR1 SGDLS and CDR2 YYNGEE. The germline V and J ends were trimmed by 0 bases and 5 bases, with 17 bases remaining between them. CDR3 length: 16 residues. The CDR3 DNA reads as TGTGCCAGCAGCGTAGAAGGGGGGACGTTTACGGAGACCCAGTACTTC. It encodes CASSVEGGTFTETQYF. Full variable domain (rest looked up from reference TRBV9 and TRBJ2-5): DSGVTQTPKHLITATGQRVTLRCSPRSGDLSVYWYQQSLDQGLQFLIQYYNGEERAKGNILERFSAQQFPDLHSELNLSSLELGDSALYFCASSVEGGTFTETQYFGPGTRLLVL.

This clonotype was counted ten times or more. The CDR3 is CASSDRLAAQETQYF. The CDR3 DNA sequence: TGTGCCAGCAGCGACAGACTAGCGGCACAAGAGACCCAGTACTTC. The J gene is TRBJ2-5, the V gene TRBV2; the match to TRBD2 covers 9 bases. V was pared by 6 bases and J by 2 bases, with 7 bases of the junction left unmatched. This CDR3 region has 15 residues. CDR1 is SNHLY, CDR2 FYNNEI, per germline.

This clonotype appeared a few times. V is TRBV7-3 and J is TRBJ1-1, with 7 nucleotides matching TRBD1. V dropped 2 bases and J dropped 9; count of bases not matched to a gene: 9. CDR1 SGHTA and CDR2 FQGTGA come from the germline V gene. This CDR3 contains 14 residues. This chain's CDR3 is CASSLSWGDSQAFF. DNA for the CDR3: TGTGCCAGCAGCTTATCGTGGGGGGACAGCCAAGCTTTCTTT.